Presented here are 13 T cell receptor beta chains from one specimen sequenced in a study of T-cell memory formation after mild COVID-19. TCRdb re-analysed the 5' RACE reads in MiXCR, keeping a single row per CDR3 protein. The sample has around 13,000 distinct CDR3 sequences, more than 10% seen once. Sequencing input: PBMCs or a T cell subset sorted from them (not recorded which). The receptors here all came from an adult woman who had mild COVID-19 (a few samples of this study predate the infection). Cell type and time point are not known.

Many counts were recorded for this clonotype. The chain has TRBV6-1 and TRBJ2-1, with 9 bases matching TRBD1. The V gene end was trimmed by 7 bases and the J gene end by 7 bases; junction bases not matched to a gene: 8. CDR3 length equals 14 residues. CDR1 is MNHNS, CDR2 SASEGT, per germline. The CDR3 coding sequence is TGTGCCAGCAAAGGACAGGGGATCAGAAATGAGCAGTTCTTC. It translates to CASKGQGIRNEQFF.

This clonotype was detected ten times or more. The chain carries TRBV2 and TRBJ2-7; 9 bases match TRBD1. CDR1 SNHLY and CDR2 FYNNEI come from the germline V gene. This CDR3 is 14 amino acids long. The V segment lost 7 bases and the J segment 2 bases; nucleotides outside the gene matches: 6. The CDR3 reads CASTGTGTPYEQYF. The CDR3 DNA sequence: TGTGCCAGCACCGGGACAGGGACCCCCTACGAGCAGTACTTC.

Within the sample, this clonotype is hyperexpanded (1% or more). V usage is TRBV7-3 and J usage is TRBJ2-3, with D hard to call. The CDR3 contains 15 residues. The V end was cut by 0 bases, the J end by 2 bases, with 9 bases between. Germline-derived CDR1 and CDR2 are SGHTA and FQGTGA. The CDR3 DNA reads as TGTGCCAGCAGCTTAACGGGTAGCCACACAGATACGCAGTATTTT. This translates into CASSLTGSHTDTQYF.

This clonotype was counted ten times or more. The chain couples TRBV12-3 or TRBV12-4 to TRBJ2-3, with a possible D match to TRBD2 (5 bases). Trimming left V 3 bases short and J 2 bases short, with 12 bases between. The CDR3 contains 15 residues. In DNA, the CDR3 is TGTGCCAGCAGTTTTCGAGACTACCACACAGATACGCAGTATTTT. Translating it yields CASSFRDYHTDTQYF.

Ten or more counts support this clonotype. The chain uses TRBV5-1 and TRBJ1-1, with D perhaps TRBD1 (6 bases). This CDR3 region has 13 residues. V was cut by 2 bases and J by 3 bases, with 8 bases left in between. Germline assignment: CDR1 SGHRS and CDR2 YFSETQ. DNA of the CDR3: TGCGCCAGCAGCTTACAGGGTTACACTGAAGCTTTCTTT. Translating gives CASSLQGYTEAFF. Variable domain in full (rest from reference TRBV5-1 and TRBJ1-1): KAGVTQTPRYLIKTRGQQVTLSCSPISGHRSVSWYQQTPGQGLQFLFEYFSETQRNKGNFPGRFSGRQFSNSRSEMNVSTLELGDSALYLCASSLQGYTEAFFGQGTRLTVV.

This clonotype came up many times. This chain links TRBV9 with TRBJ2-1; TRBD1 is a possible D gene (6 bases). Trimming removed 0 bases at V and 8 bases at J, with 21 bases between. The germline V gene has CDR1 SGDLS and CDR2 YYNGEE. This CDR3 is built from 17 residues. CDR3 nucleotide sequence: TGTGCCAGCAGCGTAGTCCCCATTACCGCGGACAGCTATGAGCAGTTCTTC. The encoded protein is CASSVVPITADSYEQFF.

This clonotype was picked up many times. The chain is built from TRBV6-6 and TRBJ1-1, with D possibly being TRBD1 (5 bases). The germline V gene has CDR1 MNHNY and CDR2 SVGAGI (reference sequence). V lost 0 bases to trimming and J lost 2 bases, with 10 bases between them. The CDR3 extends over 15 amino acids. CDR3 bases: TGTGCCAGCAGTTACTCTCAGGGAGGTAACACTGAAGCTTTCTTT. Its translation: CASSYSQGGNTEAFF.

This clonotype showed up many times. The V gene is TRBV7-2, the J gene TRBJ2-5; possibly TRBD2 for D (5 bases). CDR1 and CDR2 (germline): SGHTA, FQGNSA. V dropped 1 base and J dropped 7 bases, with 13 bases sitting between them. The CDR3 is 14 residues long. In nucleotides, the CDR3 is TGTGCCAGCAGCTTAGGGGGTAGCGAGGGGACCCAGTACTTC. Its translation is CASSLGGSEGTQYF.

Sample share makes this clonotype medium-sized. This chain joins TRBV5-1 and TRBJ2-1; 8 bases agree with TRBD2. This CDR3 is built from 18 residues. The trim removed 1 base at V and 7 bases at J, leaving 16 bases unmatched. Germline CDR1 reads SGHRS; CDR2 reads YFSETQ. The CDR3 here is CASSLFLTSAGAGNEQFF. The CDR3 DNA is TGCGCCAGCAGCTTGTTTCTGACTAGCGCTGGGGCGGGAAATGAGCAGTTCTTC.

This clonotype was recorded at least ten times. As DNA, the CDR3 is TGTGCCAGCAGCGAAGACTCGGGAGAGCAGTTCTTC. This codes for CASSEDSGEQFF. V and J are TRBV9 and TRBJ2-1, with D possibly matching TRBD2 (5 bases). The CDR3 sequence is 12 residues long. V gave up 3 bases and J gave up 10 bases, with 11 bases separating them. Germline assignment: CDR1 SGDLS and CDR2 YYNGEE.

This clonotype has a count of ten or more. This chain connects TRBV7-2 to TRBJ2-7; 7 bases align to TRBD2. V gave up 4 bases and J gave up 2 bases; unmatched junction bases: 2. Germline values: CDR1 SGHTA, CDR2 FQGNSA. The CDR3 consists of 13 residues. The CDR3 here is CASSSGLAYEQYF. The CDR3 nucleotides read TGTGCCAGCAGCTCTGGACTAGCCTACGAGCAGTACTTC.

This clonotype was counted at least ten times. The rearrangement uses TRBV6-2 or TRBV6-3 and TRBJ2-7; 9 nucleotides agree with TRBD1. Losses at the gene ends were 5 bases for V and 1 base for J; bases not matched to a gene: 12. The CDR3 runs to 17 residues. In germline, CDR1 is MNHEY, CDR2 SVGEGT. Here the CDR3 reads CASSPSGQGRGSYEQYF. In nucleotides, the CDR3 is TGTGCCAGCAGTCCCTCTGGACAGGGGAGAGGGTCCTACGAGCAGTACTTC.

This clonotype was recorded at least ten times. CDR3 coding DNA: TGCAGTGCTACCGGGGGCTATAACTATGGCTACACCTTC. Translating it yields CSATGGYNYGYTF. The genes are TRBV20-1 and TRBJ1-2; D is possibly TRBD1 (6 bases). Germline CDR1 is DFQATT and CDR2 is SNEGSKA (reference sequence). V lost 4 bases, J lost 1 base, and 10 bases lay in between. This CDR3 spans 13 amino acids.